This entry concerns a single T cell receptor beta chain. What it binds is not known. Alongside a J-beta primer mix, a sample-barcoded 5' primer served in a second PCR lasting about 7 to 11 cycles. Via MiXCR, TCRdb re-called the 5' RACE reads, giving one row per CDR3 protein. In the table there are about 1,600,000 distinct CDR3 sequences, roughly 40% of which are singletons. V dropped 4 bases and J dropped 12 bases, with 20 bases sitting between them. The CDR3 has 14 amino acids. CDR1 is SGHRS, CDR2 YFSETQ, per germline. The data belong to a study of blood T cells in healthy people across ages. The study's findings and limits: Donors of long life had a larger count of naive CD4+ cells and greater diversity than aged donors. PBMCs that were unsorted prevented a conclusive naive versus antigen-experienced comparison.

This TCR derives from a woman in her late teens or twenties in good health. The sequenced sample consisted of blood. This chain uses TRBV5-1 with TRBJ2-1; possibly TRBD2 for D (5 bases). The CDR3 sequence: CASSLGPTGDGQFF. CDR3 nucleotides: TGCGCCAGCAGCCTCGGACCCACCGGGGATGGGCAGTTCTTC.